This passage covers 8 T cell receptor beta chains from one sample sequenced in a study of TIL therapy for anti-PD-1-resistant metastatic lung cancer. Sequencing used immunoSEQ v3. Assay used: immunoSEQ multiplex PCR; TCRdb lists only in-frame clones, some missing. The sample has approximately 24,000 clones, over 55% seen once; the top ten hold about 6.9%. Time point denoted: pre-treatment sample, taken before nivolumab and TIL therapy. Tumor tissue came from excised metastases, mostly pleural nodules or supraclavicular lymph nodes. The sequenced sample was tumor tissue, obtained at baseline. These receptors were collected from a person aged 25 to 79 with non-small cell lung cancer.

The CDR3 spells CASSLARVRGEQFF. As DNA, the CDR3 is TGCGCCAGCAGCTTGGCTCGGGTTCGGGGTGAGCAGTTCTTC. The chain uses TRBV5-1 and TRBJ2-1; the D gene is possibly TRBD2 (5 bases). Trimming removed 0 bases at V and 9 bases at J, with 13 bases between. Germline values: CDR1 SGHRS, CDR2 YFSETQ. The CDR3 has 14 residues.

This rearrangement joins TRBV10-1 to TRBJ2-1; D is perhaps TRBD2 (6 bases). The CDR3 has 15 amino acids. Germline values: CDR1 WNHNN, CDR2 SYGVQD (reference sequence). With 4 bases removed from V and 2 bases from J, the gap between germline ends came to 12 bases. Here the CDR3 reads CASSGGGGPYNEQFF. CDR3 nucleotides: TGCGCCAGCAGTGGGGGAGGAGGACCCTACAATGAGCAGTTCTTC.

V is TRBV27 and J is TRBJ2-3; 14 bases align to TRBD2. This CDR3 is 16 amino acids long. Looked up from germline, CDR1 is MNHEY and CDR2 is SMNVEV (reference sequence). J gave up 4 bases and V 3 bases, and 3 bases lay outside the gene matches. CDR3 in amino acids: CASSFGLAGGPDTQYF. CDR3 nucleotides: TGTGCCAGCAGTTTCGGACTAGCGGGGGGACCAGATACGCAGTATTTT.

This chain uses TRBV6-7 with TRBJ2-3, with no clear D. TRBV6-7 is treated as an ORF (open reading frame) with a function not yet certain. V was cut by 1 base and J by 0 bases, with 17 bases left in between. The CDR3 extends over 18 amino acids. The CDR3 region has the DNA TGTGCCAGCAGTTACTTCAACAGCAAATCATATAGCACAGATACGCAGTATTTT. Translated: CASSYFNSKSYSTDTQYF.

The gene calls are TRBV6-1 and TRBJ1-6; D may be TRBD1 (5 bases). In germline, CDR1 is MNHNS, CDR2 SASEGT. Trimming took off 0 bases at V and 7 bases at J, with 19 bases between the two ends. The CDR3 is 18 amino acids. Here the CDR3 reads CASSEAIIQGLENSPLHF. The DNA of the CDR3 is TGTGCCAGCAGTGAAGCCATAATTCAGGGTTTGGAAAATTCACCCCTCCACTTT.

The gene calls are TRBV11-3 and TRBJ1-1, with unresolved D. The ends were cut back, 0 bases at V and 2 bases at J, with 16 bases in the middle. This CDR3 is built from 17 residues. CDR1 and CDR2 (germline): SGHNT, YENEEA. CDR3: CASSLDFGVGPNTEAFF. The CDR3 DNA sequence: TGTGCCAGCAGCTTAGATTTCGGGGTGGGCCCTAACACTGAAGCTTTCTTT.

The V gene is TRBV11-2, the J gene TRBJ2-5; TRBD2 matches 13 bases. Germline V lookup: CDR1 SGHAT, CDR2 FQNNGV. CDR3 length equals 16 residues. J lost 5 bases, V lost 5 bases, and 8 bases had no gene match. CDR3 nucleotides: TGTGCCAGCAGCCGGAGGACTAGCGGGGGCTGGGAGACCCAGTACTTC. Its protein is CASSRRTSGGWETQYF.

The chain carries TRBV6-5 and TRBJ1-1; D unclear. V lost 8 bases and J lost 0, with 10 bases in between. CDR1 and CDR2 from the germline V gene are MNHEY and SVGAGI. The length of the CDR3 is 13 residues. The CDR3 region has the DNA TGTGCCAGCTCATCCAACATGAACACTGAAGCTTTCTTT. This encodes CASSSNMNTEAFF.